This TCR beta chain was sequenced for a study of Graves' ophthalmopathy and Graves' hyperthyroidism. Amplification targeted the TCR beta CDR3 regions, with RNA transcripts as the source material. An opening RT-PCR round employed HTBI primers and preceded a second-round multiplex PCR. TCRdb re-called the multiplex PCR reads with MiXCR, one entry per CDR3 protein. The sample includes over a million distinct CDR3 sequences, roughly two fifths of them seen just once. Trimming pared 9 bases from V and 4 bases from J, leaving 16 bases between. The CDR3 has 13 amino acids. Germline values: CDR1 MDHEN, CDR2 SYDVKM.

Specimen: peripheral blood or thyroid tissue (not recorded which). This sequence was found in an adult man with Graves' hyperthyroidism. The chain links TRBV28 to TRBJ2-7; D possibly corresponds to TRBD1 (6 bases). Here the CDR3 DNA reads TGTGCCAGAAACCGGGTCAGGGGATACGAGCAGTACTTC. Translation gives CARNRVRGYEQYF. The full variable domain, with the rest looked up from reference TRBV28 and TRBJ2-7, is DVKVTQSSRYLVKRTGEKVFLECVQDMDHENMFWYRQDPGLGLRLIYFSYDVKMKEKGDIPEGYSVSREKKERFSLILESASTNQTSMYLCARNRVRGYEQYFGPGTRLTVT.